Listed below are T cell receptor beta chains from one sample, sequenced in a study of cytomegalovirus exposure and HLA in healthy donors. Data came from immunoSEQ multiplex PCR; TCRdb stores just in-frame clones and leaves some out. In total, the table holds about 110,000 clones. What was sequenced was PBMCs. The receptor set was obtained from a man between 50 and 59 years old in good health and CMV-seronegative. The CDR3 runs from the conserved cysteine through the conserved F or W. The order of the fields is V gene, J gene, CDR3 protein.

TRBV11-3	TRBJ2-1	CASSLVPLEGEGGYEQFF
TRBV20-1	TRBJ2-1	CSATYYNEQFF
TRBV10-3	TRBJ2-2	CAISERTSGSAGELFF
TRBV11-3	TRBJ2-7	CASSLAGSSYEQYF
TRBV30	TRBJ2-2	CAWRWGGVNTGELFF
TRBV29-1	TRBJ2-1	CSAEDRVNHNEQFF
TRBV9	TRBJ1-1	CASSKDRDTEAFF
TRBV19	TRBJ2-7	CASSDRGWTYEQYF
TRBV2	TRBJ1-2	CASSPLEGGYGYTF
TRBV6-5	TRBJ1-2	CASSGRGPGYGYTF
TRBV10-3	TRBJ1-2	CASQTGGQYGYTF
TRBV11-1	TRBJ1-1	CASSSLQGNTEAFF
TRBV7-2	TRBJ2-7	CASSPSRGAGGLEQYF
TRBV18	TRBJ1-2	CASSPWGGTGTNYGYTF
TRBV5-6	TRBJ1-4	CASSQGQGFEKLFF
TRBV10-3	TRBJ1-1	CAISAQGMNTEAFF
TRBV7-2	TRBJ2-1	CASSPDREAEQFF
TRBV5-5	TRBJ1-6	CASSLFLVPNSPLHF
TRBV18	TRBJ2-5	CASSLTGTGGGETQYF
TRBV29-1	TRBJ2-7	CSAGQGIYEQYF
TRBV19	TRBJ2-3	CASSISSSTSTDTQYF
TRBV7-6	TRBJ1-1	CASSPNRGEAFF
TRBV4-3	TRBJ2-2	CASSPVAGVGGELFF
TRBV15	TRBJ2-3	CATSRGGLAVSSTDTQYF
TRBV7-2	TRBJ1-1	CASSPYQQGGGAFF
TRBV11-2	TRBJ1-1	CASSLEGRGDTEAFF
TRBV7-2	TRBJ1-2	CASSLEEGPNYGYTF
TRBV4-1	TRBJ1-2	CASSHDRNYGYTF
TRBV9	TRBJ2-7	CASSVSGTGAYEQYF
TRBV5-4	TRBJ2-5	CASSPGLAGVKETQYF
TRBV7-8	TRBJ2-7	CASSLGQGAYEQYF
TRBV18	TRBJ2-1	CASSPNRENEQFF
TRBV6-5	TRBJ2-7	CASSLKGRGAYEQYF
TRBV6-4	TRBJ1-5	CASSDSDRDGNQPQHF
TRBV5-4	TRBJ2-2	CASSLAKTGKGELFF
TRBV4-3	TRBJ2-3	CASSSRTGFSTDTQYF
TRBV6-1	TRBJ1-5	CASSEESSNQPQHF
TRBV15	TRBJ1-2	CATSKIRDTAHGYTF
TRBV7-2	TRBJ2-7	CASRSREGLASEEQYF
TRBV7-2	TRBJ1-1	CASSLVGHSAFF
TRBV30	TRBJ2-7	CAWSLGHTSYEQYF
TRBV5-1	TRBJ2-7	CASSLAPGSGNYEQYF
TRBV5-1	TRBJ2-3	CASSLGDSLGGTDTQYF
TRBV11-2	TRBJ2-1	CASSLFAGLAGVYNEQFF
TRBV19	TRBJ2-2	CASTRDRVTGELFF
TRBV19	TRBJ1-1	CASSSRTPNTEAFF
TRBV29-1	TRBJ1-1	CLTDRMNTEAFF
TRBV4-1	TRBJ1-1	CASSPRDRALTEAFF
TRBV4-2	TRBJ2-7	CASSTRTGGYEQYF
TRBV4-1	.	CASSQGPTYEQYF
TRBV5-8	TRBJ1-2	CASSYRGHGYTF
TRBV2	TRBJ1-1	CASTLGDEAFF
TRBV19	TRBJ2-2	CASSRDPSGVNTGELFF
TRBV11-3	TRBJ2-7	CASSYGQRYYEQYF
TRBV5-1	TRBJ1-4	CASSPRGGNEKLFF
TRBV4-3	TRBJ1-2	CASSHSLTGNYGYTF
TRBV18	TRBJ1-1	CASSPPGQLNTEAFF
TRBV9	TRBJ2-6	CASSVSRAASSGANVLTF
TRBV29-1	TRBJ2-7	CSVLKDRQLSEQYF